These 8 T cell receptor beta chains came from one sample sequenced in a study of blood T cell repertoires in COVID-19. Data came from immunoSEQ multiplex PCR; TCRdb stores just in-frame clones and leaves some out. The table shows 150,000 or so clones, with about 80% occurring only once. Material for sequencing was peripheral blood. The receptors originated from a human donor in a cohort sampled during active COVID-19.

A note on this clone: The same CDR3 arises from other DNA sequences in this sample as well. V and J are TRBV5-4 and TRBJ1-1; no clear D gene. CDR3 size: 13 residues. Per the germline V gene, CDR1 is SGHNT and CDR2 is YYREEE (reference sequence). Trimming shortened V by 0 bases and J by 1 base, and 4 bases separated the two germline ends. CDR3 region: CASSLGANTEAFF. CDR3 in DNA: TGTGCCAGCAGCTTGGGGGCGAACACTGAAGCTTTCTTT.

V usage is TRBV3-1 (or the pseudogene TRBV3-2) and J usage is TRBJ1-1, with D possibly matching TRBD1 (5 bases). The CDR3 is 14 residues long. V shed 4 bases and J shed 8 bases, with 17 bases lying between them. Per the germline V gene, CDR1 is LGHDT and CDR2 is YNNKEL (reference sequence). CDR3 in amino acids: CASSLGSGSGEAFF. Written as DNA, the CDR3 is TGTGCCAGCAGCCTTGGGAGCGGGTCAGGGGAAGCTTTCTTT.

The gene calls are TRBV2 and TRBJ1-2, with 9 positions matching TRBD1. Germline CDR1 and CDR2: SNHLY and FYNNEI. The CDR3 spans 15 residues. Losses at the gene ends were 8 bases for V and 3 bases for J; bases not matched to a gene: 10. The CDR3 is CASLRDREDHYGYTF. As DNA, the CDR3 is TGTGCCAGCCTCCGGGACAGGGAAGACCACTATGGCTACACCTTC.

J is TRBJ1-6 and V is TRBV5-1; D not resolved. Germline values: CDR1 SGHRS, CDR2 YFSETQ. Trimming stripped 3 bases from V and 8 bases from J, with 9 bases between. The CDR3 is 13 residues long. The DNA of the CDR3 is TGCGCCAGCAGCTCGGTAGATCATTCACCCCTCCACTTT. This encodes CASSSVDHSPLHF.

V usage is TRBV19 and J usage is TRBJ2-7; 10 bases fit TRBD1. This CDR3 comprises 15 residues. The V gene's germline CDR1 is LNHDA and CDR2 SQIVND (reference sequence). The V segment lost 3 bases and the J segment 3 bases; nucleotides outside the gene matches: 5. CDR3 DNA sequence: TGTGCCAGTAGTATCCCCCGGGACAGGGGCTACGAGCAGTACTTC. Its protein is CASSIPRDRGYEQYF.

J is TRBJ1-4 and V is TRBV5-5, with a weak D call TRBD1 (6 bases). V was clipped by 1 base and J by 7 bases, with 14 bases between them. CDR3 length: 15 residues. CDR1 SGHKS and CDR2 YYEKEE come from the germline V gene (reference sequence). For the CDR3, the DNA is TGTGCCAGCAGCTTGAGGGGGGGGACCCGTGAAAAACTGTTTTTT. Translation: CASSLRGGTREKLFF. Full variable domain (outside the CDR3, taken from reference TRBV5-5 and TRBJ1-4): DAGVTQSPTHLIKTRGQQVTLRCSPISGHKSVSWYQQVLGQGPQFIFQYYEKEERGRGNFPDRFSARQFPNYSSELNVNALLLGDSALYLCASSLRGGTREKLFFGSGTQLSVL.

The CDR3 bases are TGTGCCAGCAGCCTGACTAGCGGGAAGGCTGAGCAGTTCTTC. As protein: CASSLTSGKAEQFF. The chain is built from TRBV7-8 and TRBJ2-1, with 11 bases fitting TRBD2. Germline CDR1 SGHVS, CDR2 FQNEAQ. J was trimmed by 9 bases and V by 5 bases; bases with no gene match: 6. The CDR3 totals 14 residues.

The chain links TRBV28 to TRBJ2-5; 12 positions agree with TRBD1. Germline assignment: CDR1 MDHEN and CDR2 SYDVKM. The CDR3 runs 15 residues. V lost 4 bases and J lost 5; bases outside the gene matches: 5. The CDR3 coding sequence is TGTGCCAGCAGTTCCGGGACAGGGGGCGCGGAGACCCAGTACTTC. It is translated as CASSSGTGGAETQYF.